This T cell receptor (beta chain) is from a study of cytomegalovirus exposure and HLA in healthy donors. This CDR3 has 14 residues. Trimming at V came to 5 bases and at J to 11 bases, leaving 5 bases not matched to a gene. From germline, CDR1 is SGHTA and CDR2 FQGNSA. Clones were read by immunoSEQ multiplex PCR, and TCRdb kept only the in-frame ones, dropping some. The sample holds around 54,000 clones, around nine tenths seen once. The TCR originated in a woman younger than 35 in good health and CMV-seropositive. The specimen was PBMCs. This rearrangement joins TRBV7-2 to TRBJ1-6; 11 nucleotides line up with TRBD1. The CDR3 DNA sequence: TGTGCCAGCAGCCCTGGACAGGGGGCCGCACCCCTCCACTTT. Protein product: CASSPGQGAAPLHF.